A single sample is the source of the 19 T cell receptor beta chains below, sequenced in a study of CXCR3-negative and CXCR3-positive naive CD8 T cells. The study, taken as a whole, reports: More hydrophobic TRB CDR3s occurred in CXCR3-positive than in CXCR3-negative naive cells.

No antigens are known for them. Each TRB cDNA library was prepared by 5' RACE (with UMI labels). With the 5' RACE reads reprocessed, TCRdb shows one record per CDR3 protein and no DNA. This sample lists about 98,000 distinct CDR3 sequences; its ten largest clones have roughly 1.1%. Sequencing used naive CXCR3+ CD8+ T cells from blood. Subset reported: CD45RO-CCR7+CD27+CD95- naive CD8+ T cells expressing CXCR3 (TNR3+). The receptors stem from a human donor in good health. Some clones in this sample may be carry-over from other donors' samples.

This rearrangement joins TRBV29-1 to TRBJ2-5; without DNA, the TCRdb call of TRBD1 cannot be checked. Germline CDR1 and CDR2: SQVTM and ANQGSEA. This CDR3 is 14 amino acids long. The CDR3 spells CSVDPSGRSETQYF.

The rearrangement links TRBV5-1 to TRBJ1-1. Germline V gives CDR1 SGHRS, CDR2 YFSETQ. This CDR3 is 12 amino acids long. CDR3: CASSRPDTEAFF.

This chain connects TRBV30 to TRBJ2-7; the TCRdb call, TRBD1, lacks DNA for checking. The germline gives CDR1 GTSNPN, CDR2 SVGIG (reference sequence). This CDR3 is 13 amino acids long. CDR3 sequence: CVWARGRAYEQYF.

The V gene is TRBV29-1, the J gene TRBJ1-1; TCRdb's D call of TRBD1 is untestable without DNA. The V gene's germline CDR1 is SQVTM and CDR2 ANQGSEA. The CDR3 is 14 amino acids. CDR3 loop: CSVLGWDTGPEAFF. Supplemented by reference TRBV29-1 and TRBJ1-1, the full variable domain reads SAVISQKPSRDICQRGTSLTIQCQVDSQVTMMFWYRQQPGQSLTLIATANQGSEATYESGFVIDKFPISRPNLTFSTLTVSNMSPEDSSIYLCSVLGWDTGPEAFFGQGTRLTVV.

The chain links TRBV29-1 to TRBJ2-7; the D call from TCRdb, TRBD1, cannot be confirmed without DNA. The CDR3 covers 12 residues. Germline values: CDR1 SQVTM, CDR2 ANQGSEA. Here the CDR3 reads CSVLRDRGEQYF.

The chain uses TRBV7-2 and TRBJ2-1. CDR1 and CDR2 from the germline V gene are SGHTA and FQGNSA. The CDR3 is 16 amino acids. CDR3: CASSPRNGFPYNEQFF.

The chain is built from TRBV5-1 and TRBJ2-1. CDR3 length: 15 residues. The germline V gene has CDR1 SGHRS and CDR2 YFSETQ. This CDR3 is CASSLYSGIYNEQFF.

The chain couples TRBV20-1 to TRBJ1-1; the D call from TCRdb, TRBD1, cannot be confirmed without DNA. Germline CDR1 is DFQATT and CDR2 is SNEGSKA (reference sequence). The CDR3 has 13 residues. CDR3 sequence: CSASTGMNTEAFF.

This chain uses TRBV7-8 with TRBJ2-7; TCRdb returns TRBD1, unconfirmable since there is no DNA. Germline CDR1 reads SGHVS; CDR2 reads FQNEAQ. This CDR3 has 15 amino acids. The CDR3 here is CASSPPRMAGYEQYF.

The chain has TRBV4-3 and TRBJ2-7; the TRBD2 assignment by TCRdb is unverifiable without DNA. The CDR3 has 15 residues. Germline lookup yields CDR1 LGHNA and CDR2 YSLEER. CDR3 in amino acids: CASSPGTSVAYEQYF.

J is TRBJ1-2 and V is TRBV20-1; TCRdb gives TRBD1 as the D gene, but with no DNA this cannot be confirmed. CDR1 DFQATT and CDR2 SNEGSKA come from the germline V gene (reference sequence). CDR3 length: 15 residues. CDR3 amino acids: CSARDYGKENYGYTF.

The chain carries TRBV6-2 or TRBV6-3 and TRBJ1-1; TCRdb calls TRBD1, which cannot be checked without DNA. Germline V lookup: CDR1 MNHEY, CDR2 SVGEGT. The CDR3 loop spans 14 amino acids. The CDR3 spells CASSYGGLGTEAFF.

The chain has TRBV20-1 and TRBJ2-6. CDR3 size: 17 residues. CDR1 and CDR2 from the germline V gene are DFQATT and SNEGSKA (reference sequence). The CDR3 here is CSARNIGSLEGANVLTF.

The CDR3 protein is CASSPTPTGGFISPLHF. The chain joins TRBV27 to TRBJ1-6; the D gene TCRdb calls, TRBD1, cannot be checked with no DNA. CDR1 is MNHEY and CDR2 is SMNVEV in the germline V gene (reference sequence). The CDR3 runs 17 residues.

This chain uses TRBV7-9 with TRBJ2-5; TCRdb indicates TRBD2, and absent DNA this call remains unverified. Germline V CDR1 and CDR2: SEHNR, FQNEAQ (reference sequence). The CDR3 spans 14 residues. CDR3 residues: CASSLGLEQETQYF.

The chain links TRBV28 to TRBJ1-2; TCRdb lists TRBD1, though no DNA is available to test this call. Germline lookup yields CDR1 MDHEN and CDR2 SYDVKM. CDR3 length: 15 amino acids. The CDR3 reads CASSPRGGAPDGYTF.

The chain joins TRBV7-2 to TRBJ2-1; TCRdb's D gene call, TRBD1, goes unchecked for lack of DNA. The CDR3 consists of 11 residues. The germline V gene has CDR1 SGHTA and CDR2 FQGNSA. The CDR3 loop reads CASSPGREQFF.

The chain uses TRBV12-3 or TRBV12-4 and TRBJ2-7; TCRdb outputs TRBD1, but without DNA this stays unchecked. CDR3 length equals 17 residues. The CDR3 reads CASSFSYLGTGDYEQYF.

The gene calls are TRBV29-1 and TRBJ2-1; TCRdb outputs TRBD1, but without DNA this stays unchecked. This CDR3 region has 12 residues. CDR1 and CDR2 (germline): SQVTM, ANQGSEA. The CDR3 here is CSVEVRGNEQFF.